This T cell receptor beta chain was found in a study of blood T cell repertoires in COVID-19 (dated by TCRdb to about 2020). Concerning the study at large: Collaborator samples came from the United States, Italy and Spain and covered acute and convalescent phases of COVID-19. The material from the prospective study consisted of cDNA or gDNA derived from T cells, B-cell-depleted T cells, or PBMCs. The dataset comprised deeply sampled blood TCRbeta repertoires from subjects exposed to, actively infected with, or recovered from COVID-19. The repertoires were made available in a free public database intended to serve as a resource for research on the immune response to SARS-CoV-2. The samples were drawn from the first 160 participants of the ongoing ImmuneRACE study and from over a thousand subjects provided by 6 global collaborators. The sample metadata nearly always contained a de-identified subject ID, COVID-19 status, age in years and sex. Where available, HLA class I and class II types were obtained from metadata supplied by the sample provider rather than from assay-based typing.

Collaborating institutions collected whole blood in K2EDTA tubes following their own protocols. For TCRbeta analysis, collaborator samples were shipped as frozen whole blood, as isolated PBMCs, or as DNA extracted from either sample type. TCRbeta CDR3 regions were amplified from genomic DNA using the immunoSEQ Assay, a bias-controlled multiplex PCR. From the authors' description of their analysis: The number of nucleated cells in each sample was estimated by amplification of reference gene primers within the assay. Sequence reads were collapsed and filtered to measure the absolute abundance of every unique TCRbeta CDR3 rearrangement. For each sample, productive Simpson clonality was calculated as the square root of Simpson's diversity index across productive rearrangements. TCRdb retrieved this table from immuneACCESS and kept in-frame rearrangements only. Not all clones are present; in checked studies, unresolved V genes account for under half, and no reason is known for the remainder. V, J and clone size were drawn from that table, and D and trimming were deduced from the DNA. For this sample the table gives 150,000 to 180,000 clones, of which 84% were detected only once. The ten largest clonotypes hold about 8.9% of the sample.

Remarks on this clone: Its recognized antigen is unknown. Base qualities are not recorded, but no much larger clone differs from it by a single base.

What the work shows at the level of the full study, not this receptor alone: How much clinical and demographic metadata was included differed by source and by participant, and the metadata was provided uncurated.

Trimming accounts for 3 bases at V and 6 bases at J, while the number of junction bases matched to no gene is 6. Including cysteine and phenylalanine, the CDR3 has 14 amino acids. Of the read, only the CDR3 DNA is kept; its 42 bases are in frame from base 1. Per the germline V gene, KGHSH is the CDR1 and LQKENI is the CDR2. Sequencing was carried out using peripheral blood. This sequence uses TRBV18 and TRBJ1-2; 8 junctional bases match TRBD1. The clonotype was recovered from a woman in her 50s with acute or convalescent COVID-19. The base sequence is TGTGCCAGCTCACCCTTAGGACAGGGTCATGGCTACACCTTC. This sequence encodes CASSPLGQGHGYTF.